This T cell receptor (beta chain) was captured in a study of graft-versus-host responses after intestinal transplantation. Overall study context: Multivisceral, liver-intestinal, or isolated intestinal grafts were transplanted into recipients. Once they had received anti-thymocyte globulin induction, all recipients took tacrolimus and steroids for about three years. Study-level points and caveats: GvH clonotypes were identified within recipient marrow, with a subset emerging first in ileum or blood.

Graft-derived tissue was subjected to processing to liberate intraepithelial and lamina propria lymphocytes. CDR1 is MNHEY and CDR2 is SMNVEV in the germline V gene (reference sequence). V shed 6 bases and J 15 bases; nucleotides not matched to a gene: 4. The CDR3 runs to 10 residues. The assay was immunoSEQ multiplex PCR, and TCRdb's table has in-frame clones only and misses some. The sample has about 37,000 clones; 87% are singletons. A word on this clone: Antigen: not known.

Sequenced here: ileum tissue, sampled about 28 weeks after intestinal transplant. The chain joins TRBV27 to TRBJ2-1; 8 nucleotides align to TRBD1. The receptor comes from a human patient who received an intestinal transplant, so some T cells may come from the graft donor. CDR3 coding DNA: TGTGCCAGCAGGCAGGGGGCTTGGTTCTTC. Residues: CASRQGAWFF.